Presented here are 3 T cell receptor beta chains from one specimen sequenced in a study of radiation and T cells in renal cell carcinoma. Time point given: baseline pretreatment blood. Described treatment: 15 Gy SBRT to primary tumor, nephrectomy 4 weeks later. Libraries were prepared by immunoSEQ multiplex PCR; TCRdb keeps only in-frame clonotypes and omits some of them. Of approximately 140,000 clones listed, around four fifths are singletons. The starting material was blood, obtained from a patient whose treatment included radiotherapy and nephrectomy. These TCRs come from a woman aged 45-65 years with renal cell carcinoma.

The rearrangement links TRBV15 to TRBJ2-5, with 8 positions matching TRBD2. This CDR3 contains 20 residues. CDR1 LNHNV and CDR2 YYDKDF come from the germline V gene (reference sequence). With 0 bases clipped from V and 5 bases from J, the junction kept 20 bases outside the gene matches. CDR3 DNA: TGTGCCACCAGCAGAGATGGGCGTGATAGCGGGATCTCACGCAGGGAGACCCAGTACTTC. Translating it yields CATSRDGRDSGISRRETQYF. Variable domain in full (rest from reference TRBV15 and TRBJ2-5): DAMVIQNPRYQVTQFGKPVTLSCSQTLNHNVMYWYQQKSSQAPKLLFHYYDKDFNNEADTPDNFQSRRPNTSFCFLDIRSPGLGDTAMYLCATSRDGRDSGISRRETQYFGPGTRLLVL.

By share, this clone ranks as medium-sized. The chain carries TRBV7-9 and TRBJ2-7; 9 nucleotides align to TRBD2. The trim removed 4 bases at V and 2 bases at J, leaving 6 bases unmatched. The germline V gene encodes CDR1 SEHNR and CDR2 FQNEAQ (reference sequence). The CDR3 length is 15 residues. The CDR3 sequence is CASSSTSGYPYEQYF. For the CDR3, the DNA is TGTGCCAGCAGCTCGACTAGCGGATACCCCTACGAGCAGTACTTC.

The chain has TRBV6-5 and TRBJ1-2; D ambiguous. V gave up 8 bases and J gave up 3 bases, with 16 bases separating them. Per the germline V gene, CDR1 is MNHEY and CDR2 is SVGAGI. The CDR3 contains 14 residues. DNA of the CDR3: TGTGCCAGCTCTAGGGCTCCTCCCGACTATGGCTACACCTTC. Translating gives CASSRAPPDYGYTF.